The clone carrying this T cell receptor beta chain occurred once. Antigen unknown. One end of the junction is discordant with germline, which a read error may explain. This sample stems from a study of post-analysis software for immune sequencing data. Study-level findings and limits: With TRBV5-6, TRBV5-1 and TRBV20-1 included, about 5 TRBV segments were more frequent in patients than in controls. People with multiple sclerosis had a significantly lower normalized Chao1 diversity than controls did.

CDR3 length: 15 amino acids. Built from TCR beta cDNA, the libraries had unique molecular identifiers in them. There were roughly 0.95 to 10 million T cells, and 450,000 to 550,000 cDNA molecules came from them. TCRdb re-called the PCR reads through MiXCR, storing one row per CDR3 protein. This sample has roughly 170,000 distinct CDR3 sequences; 30% occur once, and the top ten carry approximately 1.4%. The TCR sequence derives from a girl under 18 with multiple sclerosis. The sequenced material came from blood. The rearrangement links TRBV12-3 or TRBV12-4 to TRBJ1-1, with no clear D. This chain's CDR3 is CASSFSRPLDTEAFF. Here the CDR3 DNA reads TGTGCCAGTAGTTTTTCTCGCCCACTCGACACTGAAGCTTTCTTT.